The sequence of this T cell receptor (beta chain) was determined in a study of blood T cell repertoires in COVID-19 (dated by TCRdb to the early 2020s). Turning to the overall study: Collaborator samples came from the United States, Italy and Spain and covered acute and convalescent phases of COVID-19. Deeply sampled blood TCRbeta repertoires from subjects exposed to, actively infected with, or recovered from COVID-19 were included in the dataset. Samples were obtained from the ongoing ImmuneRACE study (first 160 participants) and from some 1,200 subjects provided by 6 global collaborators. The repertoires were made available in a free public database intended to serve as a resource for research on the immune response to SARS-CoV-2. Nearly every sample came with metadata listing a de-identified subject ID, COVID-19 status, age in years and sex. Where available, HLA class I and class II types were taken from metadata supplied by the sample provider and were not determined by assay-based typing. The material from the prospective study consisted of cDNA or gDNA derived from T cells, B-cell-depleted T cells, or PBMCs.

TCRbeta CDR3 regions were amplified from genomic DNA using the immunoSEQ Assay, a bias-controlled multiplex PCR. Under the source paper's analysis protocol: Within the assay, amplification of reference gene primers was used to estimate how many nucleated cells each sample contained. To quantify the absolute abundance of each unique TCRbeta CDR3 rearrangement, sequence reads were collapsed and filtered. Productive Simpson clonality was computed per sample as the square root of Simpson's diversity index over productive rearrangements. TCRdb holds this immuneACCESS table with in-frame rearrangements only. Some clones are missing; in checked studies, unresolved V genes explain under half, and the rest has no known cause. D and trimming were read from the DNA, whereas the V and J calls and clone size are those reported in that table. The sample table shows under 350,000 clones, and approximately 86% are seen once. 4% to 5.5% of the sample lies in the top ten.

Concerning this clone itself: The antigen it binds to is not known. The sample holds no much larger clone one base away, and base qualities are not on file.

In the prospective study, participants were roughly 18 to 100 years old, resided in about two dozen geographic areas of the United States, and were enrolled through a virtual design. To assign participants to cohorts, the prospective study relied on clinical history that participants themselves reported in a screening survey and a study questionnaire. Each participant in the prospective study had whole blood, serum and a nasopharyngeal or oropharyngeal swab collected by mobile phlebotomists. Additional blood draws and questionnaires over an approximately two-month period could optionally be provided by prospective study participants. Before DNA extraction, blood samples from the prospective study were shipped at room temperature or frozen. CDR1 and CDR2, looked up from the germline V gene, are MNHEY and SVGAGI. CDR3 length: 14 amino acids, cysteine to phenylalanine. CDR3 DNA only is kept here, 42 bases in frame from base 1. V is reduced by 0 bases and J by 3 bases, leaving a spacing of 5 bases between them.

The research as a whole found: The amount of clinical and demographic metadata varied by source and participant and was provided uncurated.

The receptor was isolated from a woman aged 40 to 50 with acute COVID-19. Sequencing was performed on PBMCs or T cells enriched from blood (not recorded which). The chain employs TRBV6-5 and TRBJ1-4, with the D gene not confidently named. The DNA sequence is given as TGTGCCAGCAGTTACTCGACATCTAATGAAAAACTGTTTTTT. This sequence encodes CASSYSTSNEKLFF.